This T cell receptor beta chain was documented in a study of technical replicates of blood from four donors (dated 2017 in TCRdb). Library construction relied on the immunoSEQ multiplex PCR assay. Held by TCRdb, this immuneACCESS table contains in-frame sequences only and omits some clones. Under half of the omission traces to an unresolved V gene where checked; the cause of the rest is unknown. A total of 75,000 to 85,000 clones appear in this sample, over 75% of them only once. Approximately 3.5% of the sample lies in the top ten. A remark on this clone: This clone's antigen is unknown. Within one base of it there is no much larger clone, and no base qualities were kept.

Source material: PBMCs. This sequence originates from a human donor in good health. Some clones in this sample may be carry-over from other donors' samples.

The CDR3 region: CSVDGQMTDTQYF. The nucleotide sequence reads as follows: TGCAGCGTTGATGGCCAGATGACAGATACGCAGTATTTT. This sequence uses TRBV29-1 and TRBJ2-3; the D gene assignment is ambiguous. V sheds 3 bases and J sheds 3 bases, leaving 10 bases between their ends. Taken from the germline V gene, the CDR1 and CDR2 loops are SQVTM and ANQGSEA. CDR3 length: 13 amino acids, cysteine to phenylalanine. CDR3 DNA is the only sequence kept; it has 39 bases, read in frame from the first base.